The T cell receptor (beta chain) under discussion was sequenced for a study of T cells in Graves' hyperthyroidism and ophthalmopathy. Study-wide results and caveats: The model predicted ophthalmopathy a median roughly 6.3 months before onset.

Graves' hyperthyroidism is called stable when ophthalmopathy does not progress within 18 months. Uncontrolled infection, other autoimmune disease, pregnancy or lactation barred patients from enrollment. RNA transcripts yielded amplified TCR beta CDR3 regions. The HTBI set primed first-round TCR CDR3 RT-PCR. TCRdb re-derived calls from the multiplex PCR reads in MiXCR, one entry per CDR3 protein. This sample has about 210,000 distinct CDR3 sequences, with about a sixth found just once. Points on this clonotype: What it binds is unknown.

The CDR3 runs 15 residues. Per the germline V gene, CDR1 is MNHNS and CDR2 is SASEGT. V shed 8 bases, J shed 8 bases, and the junction held 13 bases outside the gene matches. Sequencing was done on a sample of blood. The TCR comes from a man over 45 with Graves' hyperthyroidism. This sequence joins TRBV6-1 and TRBJ2-1; the match to TRBD2 covers 9 bases. The CDR3, as DNA: TGTGCCAGCGGGAAGCTAGCGGGGTTTAACGATGAGCAGTTCTTC. It encodes CASGKLAGFNDEQFF.